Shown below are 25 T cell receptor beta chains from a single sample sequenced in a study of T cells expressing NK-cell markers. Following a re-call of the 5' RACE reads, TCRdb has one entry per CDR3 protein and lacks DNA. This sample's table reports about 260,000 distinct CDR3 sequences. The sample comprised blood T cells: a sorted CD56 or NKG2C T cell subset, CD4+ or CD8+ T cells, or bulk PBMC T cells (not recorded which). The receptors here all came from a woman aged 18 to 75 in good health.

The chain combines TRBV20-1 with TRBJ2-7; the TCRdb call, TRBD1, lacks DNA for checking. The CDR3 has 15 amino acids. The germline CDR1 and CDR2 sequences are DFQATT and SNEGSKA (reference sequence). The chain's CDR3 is CSASRGRRLSYEQYF.

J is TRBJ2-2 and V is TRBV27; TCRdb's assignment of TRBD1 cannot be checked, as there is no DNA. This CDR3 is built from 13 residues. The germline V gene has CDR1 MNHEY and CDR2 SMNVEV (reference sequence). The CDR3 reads CASSEQGPGELFF.

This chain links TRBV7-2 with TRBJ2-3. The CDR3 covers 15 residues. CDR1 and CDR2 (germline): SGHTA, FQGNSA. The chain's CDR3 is CASSLAASPTDTQYF. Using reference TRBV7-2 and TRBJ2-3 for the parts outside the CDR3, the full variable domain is GAGVSQSPSNKVTEKGKDVELRCDPISGHTALYWYRQSLGQGLEFLIYFQGNSAPDKSGLPSDRFSAERTGGSVSTLTIQRTQQEDSAVYLCASSLAASPTDTQYFGPGTRLTVL.

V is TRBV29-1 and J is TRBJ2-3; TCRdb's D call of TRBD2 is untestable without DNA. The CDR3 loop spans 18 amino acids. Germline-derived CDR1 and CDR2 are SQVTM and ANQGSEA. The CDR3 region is CSVPPNSGRASSTDTQYF.

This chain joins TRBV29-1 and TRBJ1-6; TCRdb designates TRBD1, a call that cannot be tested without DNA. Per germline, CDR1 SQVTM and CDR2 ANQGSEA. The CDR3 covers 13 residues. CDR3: CSVAGQGGSPLHF.

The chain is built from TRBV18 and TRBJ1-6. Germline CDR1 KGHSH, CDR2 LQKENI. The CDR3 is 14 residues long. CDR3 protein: CASSPAKNNSPLHF. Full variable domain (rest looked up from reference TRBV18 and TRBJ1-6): NAGVMQNPRHLVRRRGQEARLRCSPMKGHSHVYWYRQLPEEGLKFMVYLQKENIIDESGMPKERFSAEFPKEGPSILRIQQVVRGDSAAYFCASSPAKNNSPLHFGNGTRLTVT.

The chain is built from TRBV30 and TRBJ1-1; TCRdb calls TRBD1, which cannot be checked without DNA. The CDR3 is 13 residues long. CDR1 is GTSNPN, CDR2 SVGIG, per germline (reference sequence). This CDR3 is CAWSPQGGSRAFF.

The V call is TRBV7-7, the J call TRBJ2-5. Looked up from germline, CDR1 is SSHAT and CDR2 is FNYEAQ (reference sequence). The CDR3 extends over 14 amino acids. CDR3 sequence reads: CASSLTGLTETQYF. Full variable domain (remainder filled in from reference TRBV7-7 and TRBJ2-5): GAGVSQSPRYKVTKRGQDVTLRCDPISSHATLYWYQQALGQGPEFLTYFNYEAQPDKSGLPSDRFSAERPEGSISTLTIQRTEQRDSAMYRCASSLTGLTETQYFGPGTRLLVL.

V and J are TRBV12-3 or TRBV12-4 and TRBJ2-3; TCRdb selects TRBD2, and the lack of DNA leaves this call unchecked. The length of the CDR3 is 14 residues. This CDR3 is CASSPEPGLTTQYF.

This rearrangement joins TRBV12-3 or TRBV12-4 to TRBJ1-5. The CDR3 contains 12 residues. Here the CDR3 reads CASSSKGQPQHF.

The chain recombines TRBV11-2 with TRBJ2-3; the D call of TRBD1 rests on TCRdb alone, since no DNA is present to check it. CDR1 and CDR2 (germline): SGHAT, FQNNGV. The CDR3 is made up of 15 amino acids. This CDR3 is CASSWGAGRGDTQYF.

The CDR3 sequence is CASSLDPSTDTQYF. The chain recombines TRBV5-4 with TRBJ2-3. The CDR3 is 14 amino acids. CDR1 SGHNT and CDR2 YYREEE come from the germline V gene (reference sequence). The variable domain in full, with the rest retrieved from reference TRBV5-4 and TRBJ2-3, is ETGVTQSPTHLIKTRGQQVTLRCSSQSGHNTVSWYQQALGQGPQFIFQYYREEENGRGNFPPRFSGLQFPNYSSELNVNALELDDSALYLCASSLDPSTDTQYFGPGTRLTVL.

CDR3: CASSVGGGTDTQYF. The gene calls are TRBV7-2 and TRBJ2-3; the TCRdb D gene call, TRBD1, has no DNA to confirm it. Germline CDR1 and CDR2: SGHTA and FQGNSA. The CDR3 sequence is 14 residues long.

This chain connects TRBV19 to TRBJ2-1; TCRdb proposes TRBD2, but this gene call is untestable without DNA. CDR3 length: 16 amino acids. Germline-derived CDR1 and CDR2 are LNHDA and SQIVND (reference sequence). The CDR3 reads CASTTLGLPYYNEQFF.

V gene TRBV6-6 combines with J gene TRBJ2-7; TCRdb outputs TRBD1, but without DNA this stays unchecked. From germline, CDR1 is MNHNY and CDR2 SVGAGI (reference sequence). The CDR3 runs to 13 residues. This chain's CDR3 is CASSYAGGYEQYF.

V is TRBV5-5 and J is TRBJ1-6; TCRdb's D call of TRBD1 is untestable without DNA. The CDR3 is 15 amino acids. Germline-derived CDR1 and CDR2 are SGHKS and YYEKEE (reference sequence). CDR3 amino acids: CASSLDGVPNSPLHF.

Here the CDR3 reads CASSLERNQPQHF. The rearrangement joins TRBV7-6 to TRBJ1-5. This CDR3 spans 13 amino acids. Germline CDR1 reads SGHVS; CDR2 reads FNYEAQ.

The CDR3 loop reads CASSYSNRDEQFF. This chain links TRBV6-5 with TRBJ2-1. Germline lookup yields CDR1 MNHEY and CDR2 SVGAGI. The CDR3 sequence is 13 residues long.

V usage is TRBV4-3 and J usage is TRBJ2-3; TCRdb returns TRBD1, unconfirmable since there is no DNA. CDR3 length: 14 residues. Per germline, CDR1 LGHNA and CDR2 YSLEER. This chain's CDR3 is CASSQGGPVDTQYF.

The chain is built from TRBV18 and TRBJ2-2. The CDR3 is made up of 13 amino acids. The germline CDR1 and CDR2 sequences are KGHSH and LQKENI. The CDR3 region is CASSDQRPGELFF.

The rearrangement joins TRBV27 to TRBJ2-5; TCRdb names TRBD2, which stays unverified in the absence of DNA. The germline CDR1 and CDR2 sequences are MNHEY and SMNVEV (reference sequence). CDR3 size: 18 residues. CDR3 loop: CATSSVAGRAPYQETQYF.

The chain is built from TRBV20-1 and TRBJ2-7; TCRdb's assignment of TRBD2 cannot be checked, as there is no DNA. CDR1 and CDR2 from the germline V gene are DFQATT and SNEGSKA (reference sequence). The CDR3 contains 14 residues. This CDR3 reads CSARLVPTSYEQYF.

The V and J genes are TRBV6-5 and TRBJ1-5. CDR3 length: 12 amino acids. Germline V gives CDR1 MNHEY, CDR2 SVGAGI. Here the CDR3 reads CALGRPNQPQHF.

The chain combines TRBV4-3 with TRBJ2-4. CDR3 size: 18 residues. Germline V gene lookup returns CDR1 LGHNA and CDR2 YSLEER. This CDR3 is CASSQDPATTMAKNIQYF.

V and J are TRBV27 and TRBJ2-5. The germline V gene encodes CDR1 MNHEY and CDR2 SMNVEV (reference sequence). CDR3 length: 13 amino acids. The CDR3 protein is CASSLFRQETQYF.